The clone carrying this TCR beta chain was seen many times. This record belongs to a study of CD8+CD57+ T cells in acquired aplastic anemia. CDR1 is SNHLY and CDR2 is FYNNEI in the germline V gene. Trimming pared 7 bases from V and 0 bases from J, leaving 16 bases between. The CDR3 sequence is 15 residues long. Genomic DNA acted as the template from which TCR beta VDJ combination and CDR3 sequence profiling were carried out. MiXCR was run by TCRdb on the reads, yielding one entry per CDR3 protein. The sample lists 80,000 or so distinct CDR3 sequences, 40% to 50% occurring once. The sequencing sample was made of sorted CD4+, CD8+, or CD8+CD57+ T cells (not recorded which) from PBMCs. This chain connects TRBV2 to TRBJ2-7; possible D gene TRBD2, 5 bases. The origin of this receptor is a human donor in good health, serving as a control. The CDR3 DNA follows: TGTGCCAGCAAGTCTGGCGACGGAGGCTCCTACGAGCAGTACTTC. Its translation: CASKSGDGGSYEQYF.